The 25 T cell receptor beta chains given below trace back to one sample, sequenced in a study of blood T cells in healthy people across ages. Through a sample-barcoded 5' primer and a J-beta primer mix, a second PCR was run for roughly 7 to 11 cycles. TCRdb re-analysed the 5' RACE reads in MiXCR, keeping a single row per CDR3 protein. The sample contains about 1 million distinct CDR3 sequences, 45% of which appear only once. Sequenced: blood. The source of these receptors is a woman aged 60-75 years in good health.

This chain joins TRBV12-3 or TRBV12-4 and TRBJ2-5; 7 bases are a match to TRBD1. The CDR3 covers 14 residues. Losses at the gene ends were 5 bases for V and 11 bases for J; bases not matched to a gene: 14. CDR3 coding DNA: TGTGCCAGCAGTAGCCCCGACAGGGTGATGGAGCAGTACTTC. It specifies CASSSPDRVMEQYF.

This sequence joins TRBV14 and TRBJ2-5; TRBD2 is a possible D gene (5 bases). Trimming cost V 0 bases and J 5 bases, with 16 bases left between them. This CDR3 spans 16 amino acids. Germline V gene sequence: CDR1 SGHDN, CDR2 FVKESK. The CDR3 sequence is CASSQDRLADGETQYF. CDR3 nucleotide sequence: TGTGCCAGCAGCCAAGATAGGCTAGCCGATGGGGAGACCCAGTACTTC.

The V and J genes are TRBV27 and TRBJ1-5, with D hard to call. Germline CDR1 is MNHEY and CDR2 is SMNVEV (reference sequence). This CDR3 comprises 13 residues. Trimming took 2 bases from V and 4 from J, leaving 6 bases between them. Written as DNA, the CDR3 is TGTGCCAGCAGTTTAGCCCCAAATCAGCCCCAGCATTTT. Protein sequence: CASSLAPNQPQHF.

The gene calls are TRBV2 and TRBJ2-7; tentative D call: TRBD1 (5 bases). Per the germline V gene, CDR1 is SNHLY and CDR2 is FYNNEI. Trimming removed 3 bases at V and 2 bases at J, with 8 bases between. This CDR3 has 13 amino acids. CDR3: CASSDLGAYEQYF. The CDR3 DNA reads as TGTGCCAGCAGTGATTTAGGGGCCTACGAGCAGTACTTC.

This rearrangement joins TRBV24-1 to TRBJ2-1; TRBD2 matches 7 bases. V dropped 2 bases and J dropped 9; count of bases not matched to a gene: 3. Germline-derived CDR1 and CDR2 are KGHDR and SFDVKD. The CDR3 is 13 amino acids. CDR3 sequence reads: CATSDWTRSEQFF. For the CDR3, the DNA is TGTGCCACCAGTGATTGGACTAGATCTGAGCAGTTCTTC.

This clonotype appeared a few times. CDR3 sequence (DNA): TGTGCCAGCAGTTACCGAGGGGGAGGAAACATTCAGTACTTC. Its protein is CASSYRGGGNIQYF. The V gene is TRBV6-5, the J gene TRBJ2-4; D may be TRBD1 or TRBD2 (6 bases each). CDR3 length: 14 amino acids. Germline CDR1 is MNHEY and CDR2 is SVGAGI. Trimming cost V 2 bases and J 6 bases, with 11 bases left between them.

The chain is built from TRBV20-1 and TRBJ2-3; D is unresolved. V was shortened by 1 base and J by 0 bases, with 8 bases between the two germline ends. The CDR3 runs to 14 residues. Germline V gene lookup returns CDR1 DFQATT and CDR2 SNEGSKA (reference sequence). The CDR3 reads CSARARTSTDTQYF. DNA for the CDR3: TGCAGTGCTAGAGCGAGGACGAGCACAGATACGCAGTATTTT.

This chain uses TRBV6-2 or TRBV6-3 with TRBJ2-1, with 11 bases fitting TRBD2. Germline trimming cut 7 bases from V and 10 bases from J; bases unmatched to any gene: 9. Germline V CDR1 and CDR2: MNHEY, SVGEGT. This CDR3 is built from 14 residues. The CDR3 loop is CASTRLAGRGEQFF. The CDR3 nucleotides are TGTGCCAGCACCCGACTAGCGGGAAGGGGCGAGCAGTTCTTC.

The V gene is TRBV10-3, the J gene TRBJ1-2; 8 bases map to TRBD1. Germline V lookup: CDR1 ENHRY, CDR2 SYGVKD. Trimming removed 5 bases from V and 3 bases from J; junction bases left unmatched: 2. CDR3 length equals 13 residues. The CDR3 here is CAISSDRDYGYTF. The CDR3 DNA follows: TGTGCCATCAGTTCGGACAGGGACTATGGCTACACCTTC.

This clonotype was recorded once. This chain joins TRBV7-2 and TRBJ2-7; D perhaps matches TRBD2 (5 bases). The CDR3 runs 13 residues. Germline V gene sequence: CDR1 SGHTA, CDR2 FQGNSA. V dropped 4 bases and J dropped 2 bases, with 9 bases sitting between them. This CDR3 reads CASSSRAAYEQYF. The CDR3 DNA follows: TGTGCCAGCAGCTCCAGAGCGGCCTACGAGCAGTACTTC.

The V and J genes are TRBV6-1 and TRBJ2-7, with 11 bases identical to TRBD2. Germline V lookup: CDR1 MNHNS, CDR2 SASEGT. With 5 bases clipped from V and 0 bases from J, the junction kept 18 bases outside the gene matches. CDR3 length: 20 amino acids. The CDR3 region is CASSTHEREPGLAASYEQYF. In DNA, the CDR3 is TGTGCCAGCAGTACACACGAAAGAGAGCCGGGACTAGCGGCCTCCTACGAGCAGTACTTC.

The CDR3, as DNA: TGTGCCTGGAGTGTCCAGCGGAACCAAGAGACCCAGTACTTC. This gives the protein CAWSVQRNQETQYF. The V call is TRBV30, the J call TRBJ2-5, with D possibly matching TRBD2 (5 bases). CDR1 GTSNPN and CDR2 SVGIG come from the germline V gene (reference sequence). The CDR3 contains 14 residues. V was pared by 0 bases and J by 0 bases, with 8 bases between.

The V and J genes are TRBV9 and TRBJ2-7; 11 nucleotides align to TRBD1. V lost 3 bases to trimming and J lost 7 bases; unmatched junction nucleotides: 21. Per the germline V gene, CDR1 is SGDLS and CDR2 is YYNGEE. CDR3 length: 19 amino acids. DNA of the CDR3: TGTGCCAGCAGCGAACGGGACAGGGGGGCGAGCGGGAGAAGCAATGAGCAGTACTTC. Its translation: CASSERDRGASGRSNEQYF.

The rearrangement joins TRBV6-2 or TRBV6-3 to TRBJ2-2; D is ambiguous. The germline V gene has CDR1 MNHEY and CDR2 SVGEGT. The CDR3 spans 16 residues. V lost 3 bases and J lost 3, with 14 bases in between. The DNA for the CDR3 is TGTGCCAGCAGTTATTTTCCCCTCAAGGACACCGGGGAGCTGTTTTTT. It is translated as CASSYFPLKDTGELFF.

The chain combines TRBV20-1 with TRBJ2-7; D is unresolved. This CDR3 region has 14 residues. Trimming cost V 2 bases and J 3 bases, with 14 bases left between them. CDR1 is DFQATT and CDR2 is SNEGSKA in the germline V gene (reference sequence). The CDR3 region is CSARMPQGRYEQYF. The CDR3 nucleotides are TGCAGTGCTAGAATGCCTCAAGGCCGCTACGAGCAGTACTTC.

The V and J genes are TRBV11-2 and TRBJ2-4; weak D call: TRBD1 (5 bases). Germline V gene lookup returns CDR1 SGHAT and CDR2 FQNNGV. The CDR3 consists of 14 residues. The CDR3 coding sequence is TGTGGGGGCAGAAAACAGCTAGCCAAAAACATTCAGTACTTC. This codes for CGGRKQLAKNIQYF. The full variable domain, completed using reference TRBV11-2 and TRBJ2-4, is EAGVAQSPRYKIIEKRQSVAFWCNPISGHATLYWYQQILGQGPKLLIQFQNNGVVDDSQLPKDRFSAERLKGVDSTLKIQPAKLEDSAVYLCGGRKQLAKNIQYFGAGTRLSVL.

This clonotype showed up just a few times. Here the CDR3 reads CASSLSLGAWDQPQHF. The CDR3 region has the DNA TGTGCCAGCAGCCTTTCGTTGGGGGCCTGGGATCAGCCCCAGCATTTT. This chain uses TRBV6-1 with TRBJ1-5, with a weak D call TRBD1 (6 bases). The CDR3 contains 16 residues. Germline-derived CDR1 and CDR2 are MNHNS and SASEGT. Trimming shortened V by 6 bases and J by 5 bases, and 20 bases separated the two germline ends.

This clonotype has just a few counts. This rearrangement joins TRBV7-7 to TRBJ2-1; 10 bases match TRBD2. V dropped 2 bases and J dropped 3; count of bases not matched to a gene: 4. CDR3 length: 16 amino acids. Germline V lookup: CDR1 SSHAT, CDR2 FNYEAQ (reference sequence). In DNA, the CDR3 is TGTGCCAGCAGCTTATTGTCTAGCGGGAGCTACAATGAGCAGTTCTTC. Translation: CASSLLSSGSYNEQFF. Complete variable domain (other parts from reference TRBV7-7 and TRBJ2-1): GAGVSQSPRYKVTKRGQDVTLRCDPISSHATLYWYQQALGQGPEFLTYFNYEAQPDKSGLPSDRFSAERPEGSISTLTIQRTEQRDSAMYRCASSLLSSGSYNEQFFGPGTRLTVL.

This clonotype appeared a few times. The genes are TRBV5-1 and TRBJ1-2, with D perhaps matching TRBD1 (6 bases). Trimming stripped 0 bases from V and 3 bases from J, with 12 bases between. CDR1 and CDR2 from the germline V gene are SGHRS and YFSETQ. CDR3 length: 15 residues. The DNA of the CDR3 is TGCGCCAGCAGCTTGGTAGGGGGGAGCGACTATGGCTACACCTTC. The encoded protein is CASSLVGGSDYGYTF. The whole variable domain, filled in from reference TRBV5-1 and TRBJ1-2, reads KAGVTQTPRYLIKTRGQQVTLSCSPISGHRSVSWYQQTPGQGLQFLFEYFSETQRNKGNFPGRFSGRQFSNSRSEMNVSTLELGDSALYLCASSLVGGSDYGYTFGSGTRLTVV.

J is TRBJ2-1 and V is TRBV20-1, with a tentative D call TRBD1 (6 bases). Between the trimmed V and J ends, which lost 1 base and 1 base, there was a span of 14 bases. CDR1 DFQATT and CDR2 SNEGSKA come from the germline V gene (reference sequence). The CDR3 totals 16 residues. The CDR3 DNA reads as TGCAGTGCTAGAGTACGGGACACCCGTTCCTACAATGAGCAGTTCTTC. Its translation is CSARVRDTRSYNEQFF.

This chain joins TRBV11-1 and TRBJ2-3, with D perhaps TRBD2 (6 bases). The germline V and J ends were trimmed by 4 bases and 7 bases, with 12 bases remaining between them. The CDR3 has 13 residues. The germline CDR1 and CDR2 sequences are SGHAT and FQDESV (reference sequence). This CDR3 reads CASSSRGWHTQYF. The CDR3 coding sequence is TGTGCCAGCAGCTCCCGGGGGTGGCATACGCAGTATTTT.

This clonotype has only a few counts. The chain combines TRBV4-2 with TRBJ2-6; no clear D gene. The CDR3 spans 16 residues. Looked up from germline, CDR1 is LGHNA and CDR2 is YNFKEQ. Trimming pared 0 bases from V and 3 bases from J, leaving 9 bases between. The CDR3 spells CASSQDPSRGANVLTF. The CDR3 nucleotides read TGTGCCAGCAGCCAAGATCCTAGTCGTGGGGCCAACGTCCTGACTTTC.

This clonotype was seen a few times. CDR3 coding DNA: TGTGCCAGCAGCTTATATGGGGGCGCCGGCAATGAGCAGTTCTTC. It specifies CASSLYGGAGNEQFF. The chain combines TRBV7-3 with TRBJ2-1; maybe TRBD1 (6 bases). The CDR3 totals 15 residues. CDR1 and CDR2 from the germline V gene are SGHTA and FQGTGA. Trimming took 2 bases from V and 6 from J, leaving 14 bases between them. The full variable domain, its missing parts supplied by reference TRBV7-3 and TRBJ2-1, is GAGVSQTPSNKVTEKGKYVELRCDPISGHTALYWYRQSLGQGPEFLIYFQGTGAADDSGLPNDRFFAVRPEGSVSTLKIQRTERGDSAVYLCASSLYGGAGNEQFFGPGTRLTVL.

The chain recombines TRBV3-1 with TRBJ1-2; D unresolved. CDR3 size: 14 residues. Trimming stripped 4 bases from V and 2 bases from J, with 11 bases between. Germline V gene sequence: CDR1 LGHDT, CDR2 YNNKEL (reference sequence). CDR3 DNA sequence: TGTGCCAGCAGCCTTCATTCCGGCAACTATGGCTACACCTTC. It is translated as CASSLHSGNYGYTF.

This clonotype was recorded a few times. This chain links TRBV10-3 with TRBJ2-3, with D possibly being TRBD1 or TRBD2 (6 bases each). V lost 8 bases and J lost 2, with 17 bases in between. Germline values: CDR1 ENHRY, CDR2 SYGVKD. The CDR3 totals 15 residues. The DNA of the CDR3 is TGTGCCATCCGGGCTGGAGGGGGGAACACAGATACGCAGTATTTT. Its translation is CAIRAGGGNTDTQYF.